Many counts were recorded for the clone carrying this T cell receptor beta chain. These data belong to a study of blood T cells in healthy people across ages. The second PCR ran 7 to 11 cycles with a sample-barcoded 5' primer and J-beta primers. TCRdb re-analysed the 5' RACE reads in MiXCR, keeping a single row per CDR3 protein. The table records around 670,000 distinct CDR3 sequences, about 30% of them present only once. This receptor was obtained from a woman older than 75 in good health. Source material: blood.

CDR3 loop: CASNHGTGINSYNEQFF. The DNA for the CDR3 is TGTGCCAGCAACCACGGGACGGGCATTAACTCCTACAATGAGCAGTTCTTC. The rearrangement uses TRBV12-3 or TRBV12-4 and TRBJ2-1; D possibly uses TRBD1 or TRBD2 (5 bases each). The CDR3 is 17 amino acids. With 7 bases removed from V and 0 bases from J, the gap between germline ends came to 19 bases.